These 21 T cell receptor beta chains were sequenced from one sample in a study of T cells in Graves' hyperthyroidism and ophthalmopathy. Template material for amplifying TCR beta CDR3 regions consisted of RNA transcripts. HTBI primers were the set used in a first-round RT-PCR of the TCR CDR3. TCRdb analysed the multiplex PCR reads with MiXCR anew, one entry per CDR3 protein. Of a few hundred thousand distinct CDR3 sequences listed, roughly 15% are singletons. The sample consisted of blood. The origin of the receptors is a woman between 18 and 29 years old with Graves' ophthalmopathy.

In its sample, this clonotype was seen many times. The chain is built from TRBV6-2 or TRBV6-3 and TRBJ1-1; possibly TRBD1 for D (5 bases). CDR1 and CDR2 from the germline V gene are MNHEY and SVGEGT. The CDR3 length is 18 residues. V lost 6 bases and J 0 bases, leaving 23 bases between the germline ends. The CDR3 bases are TGTGCCAGCAGCCCCGTTACCAATGGGGACGACATGAACACTGAAGCTTTCTTT. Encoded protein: CASSPVTNGDDMNTEAFF.

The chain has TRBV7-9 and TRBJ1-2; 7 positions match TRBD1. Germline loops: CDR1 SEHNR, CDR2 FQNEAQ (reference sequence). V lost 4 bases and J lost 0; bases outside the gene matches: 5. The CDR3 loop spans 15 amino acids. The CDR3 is CASSSPGGSNYGYTF. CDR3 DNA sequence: TGTGCCAGCAGCTCCCCAGGGGGATCTAACTATGGCTACACCTTC.

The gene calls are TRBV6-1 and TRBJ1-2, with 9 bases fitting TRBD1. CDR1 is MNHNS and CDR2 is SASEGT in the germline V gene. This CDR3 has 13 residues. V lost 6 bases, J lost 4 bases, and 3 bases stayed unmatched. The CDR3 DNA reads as TGTGCCAGCAGGGGACAGGGTGGCTATGGCTACACCTTC. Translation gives CASRGQGGYGYTF.

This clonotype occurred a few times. In DNA form, the CDR3 reads TGCAGTGCCGAAAGCAATTATGGCTACACCTTC. Encoded protein: CSAESNYGYTF. The rearrangement links TRBV20-1 to TRBJ1-2; D ambiguous. The CDR3 loop spans 11 amino acids. Germline lookup yields CDR1 DFQATT and CDR2 SNEGSKA (reference sequence). Between the trimmed V and J ends, which lost 6 bases and 5 bases, there was a span of 10 bases.

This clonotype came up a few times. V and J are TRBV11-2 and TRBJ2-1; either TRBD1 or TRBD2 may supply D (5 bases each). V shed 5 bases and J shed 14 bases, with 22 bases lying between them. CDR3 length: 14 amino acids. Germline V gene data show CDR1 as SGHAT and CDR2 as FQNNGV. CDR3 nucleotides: TGTGCCAGCAGCCCGAGAACCATCGGGACCTTGGAGTTCTTC. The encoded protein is CASSPRTIGTLEFF.

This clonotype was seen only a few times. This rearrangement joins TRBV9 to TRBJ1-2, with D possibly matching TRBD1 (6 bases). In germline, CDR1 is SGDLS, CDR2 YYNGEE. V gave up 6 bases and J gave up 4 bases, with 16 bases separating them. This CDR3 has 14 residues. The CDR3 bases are TGTGCCAGCACGCTCTCCGGGGGCTCCTATGGCTACACCTTC. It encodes CASTLSGGSYGYTF. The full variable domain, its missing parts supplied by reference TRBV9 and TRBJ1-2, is DSGVTQTPKHLITATGQRVTLRCSPRSGDLSVYWYQQSLDQGLQFLIQYYNGEERAKGNILERFSAQQFPDLHSELNLSSLELGDSALYFCASTLSGGSYGYTFGSGTRLTVV.

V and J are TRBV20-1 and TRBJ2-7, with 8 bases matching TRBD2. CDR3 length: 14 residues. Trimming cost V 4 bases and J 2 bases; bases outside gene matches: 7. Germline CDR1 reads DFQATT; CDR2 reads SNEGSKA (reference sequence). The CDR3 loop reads CSANPGLGPYEQYF. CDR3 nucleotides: TGCAGTGCTAACCCGGGACTAGGTCCCTACGAGCAGTACTTC.

The CDR3 loop is CASSLSADQPQHF. CDR3 nucleotides: TGTGCCAGCAGTCTCTCCGCTGATCAGCCCCAGCATTTT. The chain carries TRBV6-1 and TRBJ1-5; D unclear. This CDR3 region has 13 residues. Germline CDR1 reads MNHNS; CDR2 reads SASEGT. V dropped 5 bases and J dropped 5 bases, with 10 bases sitting between them.

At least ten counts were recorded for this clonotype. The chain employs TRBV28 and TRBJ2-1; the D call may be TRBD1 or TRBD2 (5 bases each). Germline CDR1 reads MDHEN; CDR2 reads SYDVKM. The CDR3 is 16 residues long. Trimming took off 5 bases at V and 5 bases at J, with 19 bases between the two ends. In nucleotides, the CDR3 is TGTGCCAGCAGTGGTTTGGGGGTCTCTCAGGACAATGAGCAGTTCTTC. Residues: CASSGLGVSQDNEQFF.

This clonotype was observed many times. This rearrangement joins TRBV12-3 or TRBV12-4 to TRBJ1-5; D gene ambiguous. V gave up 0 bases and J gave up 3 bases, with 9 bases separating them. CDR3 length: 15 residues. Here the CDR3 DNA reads TGTGCCAGCAGTTTAGCAGGACTTGTCAATCAGCCCCAGCATTTT. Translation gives CASSLAGLVNQPQHF.

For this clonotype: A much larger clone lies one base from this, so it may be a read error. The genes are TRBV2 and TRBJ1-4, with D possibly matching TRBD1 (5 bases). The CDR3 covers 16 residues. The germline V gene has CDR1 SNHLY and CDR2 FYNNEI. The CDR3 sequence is CASSEVGGSTNERLFF. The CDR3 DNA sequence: TGTGCCAGCAGTGAAGTTGGGGGGTCAACTAATGAAAGACTGTTTTTT.

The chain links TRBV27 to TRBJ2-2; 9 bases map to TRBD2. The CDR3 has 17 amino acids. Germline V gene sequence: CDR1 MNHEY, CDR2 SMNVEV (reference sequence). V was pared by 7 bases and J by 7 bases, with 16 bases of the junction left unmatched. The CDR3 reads CASKLAGRRGQRGELFF. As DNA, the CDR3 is TGTGCCAGCAAGCTAGCGGGAAGACGGGGCCAACGCGGGGAGCTGTTTTTT.

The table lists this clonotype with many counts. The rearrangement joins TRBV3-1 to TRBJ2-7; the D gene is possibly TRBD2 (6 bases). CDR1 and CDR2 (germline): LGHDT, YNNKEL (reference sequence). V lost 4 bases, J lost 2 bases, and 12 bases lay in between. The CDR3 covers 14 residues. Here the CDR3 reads CASSPGDLTYEQYF. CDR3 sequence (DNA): TGTGCCAGCAGCCCCGGGGACTTAACCTACGAGCAGTACTTC.

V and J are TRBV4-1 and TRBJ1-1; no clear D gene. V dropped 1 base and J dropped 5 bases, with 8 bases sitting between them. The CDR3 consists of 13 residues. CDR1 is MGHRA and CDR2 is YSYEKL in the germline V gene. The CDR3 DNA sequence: TGCGCCAGCAGCCAAGTTGTGGGAACTGAAGCTTTCTTT. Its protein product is CASSQVVGTEAFF.

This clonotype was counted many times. The CDR3 region has the DNA TGTGCCATCAGTCAGGGGGGCCTTGGCTACACCTTC. The encoded protein is CAISQGGLGYTF. This chain uses TRBV10-3 with TRBJ1-2, with 7 bases fitting TRBD1. The CDR3 contains 12 residues. V trimming: 5 bases; J trimming: 7 bases; junction bases outside the gene matches: 4. CDR1 is ENHRY, CDR2 SYGVKD, per germline.

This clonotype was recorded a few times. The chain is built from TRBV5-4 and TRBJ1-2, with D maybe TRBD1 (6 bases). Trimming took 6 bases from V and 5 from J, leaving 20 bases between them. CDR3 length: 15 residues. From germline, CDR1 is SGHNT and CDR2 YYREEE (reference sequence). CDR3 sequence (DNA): TGTGCCAGCATCCAGGGTCCGGACAGAGATTATGGCTACACCTTC. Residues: CASIQGPDRDYGYTF.

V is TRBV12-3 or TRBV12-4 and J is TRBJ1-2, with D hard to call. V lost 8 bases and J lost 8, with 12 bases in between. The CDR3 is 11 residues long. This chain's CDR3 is CASLSWRGYTF. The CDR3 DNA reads TGTGCCAGCTTAAGTTGGAGGGGCTACACCTTC.

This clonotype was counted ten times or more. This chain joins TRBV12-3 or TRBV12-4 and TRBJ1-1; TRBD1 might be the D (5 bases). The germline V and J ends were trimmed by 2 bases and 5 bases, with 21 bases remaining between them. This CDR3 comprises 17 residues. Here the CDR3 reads CASSLRLGQGEGTEAFF. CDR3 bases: TGTGCCAGCAGTTTACGGTTGGGGCAGGGAGAGGGGACTGAAGCTTTCTTT.

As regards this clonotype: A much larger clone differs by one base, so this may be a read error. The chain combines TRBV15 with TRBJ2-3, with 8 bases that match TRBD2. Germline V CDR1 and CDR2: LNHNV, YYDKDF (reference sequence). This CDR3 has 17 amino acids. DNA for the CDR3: TGTGTCACCAGCGGGAGCCGGAAAGCGGGACACACAGATACGCAGTATTTT. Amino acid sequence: CVTSGSRKAGHTDTQYF.

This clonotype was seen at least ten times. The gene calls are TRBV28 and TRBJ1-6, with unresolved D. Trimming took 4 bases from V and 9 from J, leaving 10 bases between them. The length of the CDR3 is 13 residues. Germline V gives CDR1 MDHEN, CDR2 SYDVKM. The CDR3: CASSSDPLSPLHF. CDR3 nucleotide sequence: TGTGCCAGCAGTTCCGACCCCCTTTCACCCCTCCACTTT.

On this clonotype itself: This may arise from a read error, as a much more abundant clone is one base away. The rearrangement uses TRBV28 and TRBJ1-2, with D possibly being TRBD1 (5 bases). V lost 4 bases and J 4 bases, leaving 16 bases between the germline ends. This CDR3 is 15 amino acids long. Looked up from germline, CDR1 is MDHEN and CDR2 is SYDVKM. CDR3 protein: CASSSQDKNIYGYTF. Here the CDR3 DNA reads TGTGCCAGCAGTTCACAGGACAAAAATATCTATGGCTACACCTTC.